Below, 21 T cell receptor beta chains from the same sample are listed, as sequenced in a study of cytomegalovirus exposure and HLA in healthy donors. A multiplex PCR was run with 60 Vbeta primers and 13 Jbeta primers. TCRdb's copy holds only in-frame clones and misses some; the assay was immunoSEQ multiplex PCR. In the table there are 250,000 to 350,000 clones, 75% to 90% of which are singletons. The sequenced sample consisted of PBMCs. The receptor source for this set is a girl aged 2 to 9 in good health and CMV-seronegative.

The chain joins TRBV5-1 to TRBJ2-7; 10 bases map to TRBD1. The V and J ends lost 2 bases and 4 bases, in that order; junction bases with no gene match: 6. CDR1 is SGHRS, CDR2 YFSETQ, per germline. The CDR3 totals 15 residues. CDR3 sequence reads: CASSFPGQGLYEQYF. CDR3 bases: TGCGCCAGCAGCTTTCCGGGACAGGGGCTATACGAGCAGTACTTC. The full variable domain, in which reference TRBV5-1 and TRBJ2-7 provide the parts outside the CDR3, is KAGVTQTPRYLIKTRGQQVTLSCSPISGHRSVSWYQQTPGQGLQFLFEYFSETQRNKGNFPGRFSGRQFSNSRSEMNVSTLELGDSALYLCASSFPGQGLYEQYFGPGTRLTVT.

This clone was seen a single time. The rearrangement joins TRBV29-1 to TRBJ1-4; 9 bases fit TRBD1. This CDR3 spans 16 amino acids. After removal of 4 bases from V and 6 bases from J, the junction contained 12 bases not matched to a gene. Germline CDR1 reads SQVTM; CDR2 reads ANQGSEA. CDR3 loop: CSVVDRGAGVYEKLFF. In nucleotides, the CDR3 is TGCAGCGTTGTGGACAGGGGAGCGGGCGTGTATGAAAAACTGTTTTTT.

This clone was detected once. The chain recombines TRBV18 with TRBJ1-5; possibly TRBD1 for D (6 bases). Trimming left V 3 bases short and J 2 bases short, with 20 bases between. This CDR3 is 18 amino acids long. The germline V gene encodes CDR1 KGHSH and CDR2 LQKENI. The CDR3 DNA reads as TGTGCCAGCTCACCCCCAGCGTGGGGGGCGGGGGGCAATCAGCCCCAGCATTTT. This encodes CASSPPAWGAGGNQPQHF.

The chain combines TRBV6-1 with TRBJ1-4; no firm D call. V gave up 1 base and J gave up 8 bases, with 14 bases separating them. This CDR3 is 15 amino acids long. Germline CDR1 MNHNS, CDR2 SASEGT. CDR3 amino acids: CASSEGGSGGEKLFF. CDR3 DNA sequence: TGTGCCAGCAGTGAAGGTGGGAGTGGAGGCGAAAAACTGTTTTTT.

This chain links TRBV27 with TRBJ2-7; D call uncertain. Trimming took off 5 bases at V and 3 bases at J, with 20 bases between the two ends. The CDR3 has 16 residues. Germline CDR1 and CDR2: MNHEY and SMNVEV (reference sequence). The CDR3 region has the DNA TGTGCCAGCAGTCCGATACAGTACCGACCCCACTACGAGCAGTACTTC. It translates to CASSPIQYRPHYEQYF.

Written as DNA, the CDR3 is TGTGCCAGTAAGGCGGGGGGGCCGGACAATGAGCAGTTCTTC. Its translation is CASKAGGPDNEQFF. The chain combines TRBV19 with TRBJ2-1; 9 positions agree with TRBD2. CDR1 LNHDA and CDR2 SQIVND come from the germline V gene (reference sequence). This CDR3 comprises 14 residues. V shed 7 bases, J shed 5 bases, and the junction held 6 bases outside the gene matches. Variable domain in full (rest from reference TRBV19 and TRBJ2-1): DGGITQSPKYLFRKEGQNVTLSCEQNLNHDAMYWYRQDPGQGLRLIYYSQIVNDFQKGDIAEGYSVSREKKESFPLTVTSAQKNPTAFYLCASKAGGPDNEQFFGPGTRLTVL.

The genes are TRBV5-1 and TRBJ2-3, with TRBD2 matching over 10 bases. The CDR3 sequence is 20 residues long. Germline-derived CDR1 and CDR2 are SGHRS and YFSETQ. J gave up 2 bases and V 2 bases, and 17 bases lay outside the gene matches. CDR3 nucleotide sequence: TGCGCCAGCAGCTTCTCTCCCAGCCTTGCTAGCGGGGGCAACACAGATACGCAGTATTTT. Encoded protein: CASSFSPSLASGGNTDTQYF.

This chain connects TRBV29-1 to TRBJ2-2; D perhaps matches TRBD2 (6 bases). Trimming pared 4 bases from V and 5 bases from J, leaving 8 bases between. The V gene's germline CDR1 is SQVTM and CDR2 ANQGSEA. The CDR3 covers 12 residues. The CDR3 DNA reads as TGCAGCGTTGTTGGGGGGACCGGGGAGCTGTTTTTT. Translating gives CSVVGGTGELFF.

Regarding this clone: This likely comes from a read error, as the CDR3 has no conserved phenylalanine or tryptophan at its end. V gene TRBV7-3 combines with J gene TRBJ1-2; 8 nucleotides line up with TRBD1. V dropped 5 bases and J dropped 8; count of bases not matched to a gene: 13. Germline-derived CDR1 and CDR2 are SGHTA and FQGTGA. This CDR3 spans 15 amino acids. As DNA, the CDR3 is TGTGCCAGCAGCGAAACAGGGGGTGGCGGAGTAGGCTACACCCTC. It specifies CASSETGGGGVGYTL.

V and J are TRBV28 and TRBJ1-3; no clear D. V lost 2 bases, J lost 4 bases, and 3 bases lay in between. The length of the CDR3 is 12 residues. CDR1 and CDR2 from the germline V gene are MDHEN and SYDVKM. CDR3 sequence (DNA): TGTGCCAGCAGTTTAGAGGGAAACACCATATATTTT. Translation: CASSLEGNTIYF.

The genes are TRBV5-1 and TRBJ2-1; D is unresolved. The CDR3 sequence is 14 residues long. Trimming took off 1 base at V and 6 bases at J, with 11 bases between the two ends. In germline, CDR1 is SGHRS, CDR2 YFSETQ. The CDR3 sequence is CASSLLLAVNEQFF. The CDR3 DNA is TGCGCCAGCAGCTTGCTCCTGGCGGTCAATGAGCAGTTCTTC.

This clone showed up just once. The chain links TRBV2 to TRBJ2-3, with TRBD2 matching over 10 bases. The V gene end was trimmed by 0 bases and the J gene end by 11 bases; junction bases not matched to a gene: 8. The CDR3 sequence is 15 residues long. Germline lookup yields CDR1 SNHLY and CDR2 FYNNEI. The CDR3 coding sequence is TGTGCCAGCAGTGAAGCGGGGCTAGCGGGAGTTTGGCAGTATTTT. Its protein product is CASSEAGLAGVWQYF.

The rearrangement links TRBV14 to TRBJ2-1; a possible D gene is TRBD1 (6 bases). V was cut by 2 bases and J by 6 bases, with 14 bases left in between. The CDR3 runs 15 residues. Per germline, CDR1 SGHDN and CDR2 FVKESK. The CDR3 nucleotides are TGTGCCAGCAGCCAACAGGGGCGGACGGGCAATGAGCAGTTCTTC. This codes for CASSQQGRTGNEQFF.

The rearrangement uses TRBV19 and TRBJ1-6; D is possibly TRBD1 (6 bases). V was cut by 6 bases and J by 7 bases, with 13 bases left in between. Germline V gives CDR1 LNHDA, CDR2 SQIVND (reference sequence). The CDR3 is 14 residues long. CDR3 region: CASRLQGWNSPLHF. The CDR3 nucleotides read TGTGCCAGTAGGTTACAGGGTTGGAATTCACCCCTCCACTTT.

J is TRBJ2-5 and V is TRBV2, with D possibly TRBD1 on 6 matching bases. The end of the DNA is better explained by TRBJ2-7, so the J call may be wrong. The CDR3 contains 12 residues. The germline gives CDR1 SNHLY, CDR2 FYNNEI. CDR3 nucleotide sequence: TGTGCCAGCGGGGGCGACAGCCACGAGCAGTACTTC. It yields the protein CASGGDSHEQYF.

The rearrangement links TRBV27 to TRBJ2-5; D is uncertain. This CDR3 is 15 amino acids long. CDR1 is MNHEY and CDR2 is SMNVEV in the germline V gene (reference sequence). Trimming left V 4 bases short and J 4 bases short, with 16 bases between. The CDR3 DNA reads as TGTGCCAGCAGTTCCTCGTTTTTTGTCGTAGAGACCCAGTACTTC. Its protein is CASSSSFFVVETQYF.

DNA for the CDR3: TGTGCCAGCAGCGTAGGGCTAGATGCCCCCCAAGAGCAGTTCTTC. Translation: CASSVGLDAPQEQFF. The J gene is TRBJ2-1, the V gene TRBV9; D ambiguous. Trimming took 0 bases from V and 10 from J, leaving 17 bases between them. Germline V gene sequence: CDR1 SGDLS, CDR2 YYNGEE. This CDR3 region has 15 residues.

The CDR3 is CASSEWAEYPYEQYF. The DNA of the CDR3 is TGCGCCAGCAGTGAGTGGGCAGAGTACCCCTACGAGCAGTACTTC. This chain links TRBV10-1 with TRBJ2-7; no reliable D call. Germline V gene data show CDR1 as WNHNN and CDR2 as SYGVQD (reference sequence). The CDR3 is 15 amino acids. V was pared by 1 base and J by 2 bases, with 12 bases between.

This clone showed up just a few times. This sequence joins TRBV19 and TRBJ2-1; maybe TRBD2 (6 bases). The germline V and J ends were trimmed by 5 bases and 1 base, with 18 bases remaining between them. CDR3 length: 17 residues. CDR1 and CDR2 (germline): LNHDA, SQIVND (reference sequence). DNA of the CDR3: TGTGCCAGTAGTCTGAGCCAAGCGGGCCCTTCCTACAATGAGCAGTTCTTC. Translated: CASSLSQAGPSYNEQFF.

V gene TRBV11-3 combines with J gene TRBJ2-1; the D gene is possibly TRBD1 (6 bases). Germline assignment: CDR1 SGHNT and CDR2 YENEEA. The CDR3 has 15 amino acids. Trimming removed 1 base at V and 5 bases at J, with 12 bases between. The chain's CDR3 is CASSLGQGHHNEQFF. The CDR3 nucleotides read TGTGCCAGCAGCTTAGGCCAGGGGCACCACAATGAGCAGTTCTTC.

This clone came up once. The chain couples TRBV27 to TRBJ1-5, with 7 bases that match TRBD1. Looked up from germline, CDR1 is MNHEY and CDR2 is SMNVEV (reference sequence). This CDR3 is 16 amino acids long. The V and J ends lost 1 base and 1 base, in that order; junction bases with no gene match: 4. The CDR3 DNA reads TGTGCCAGCAGTTTATATGCAGGGGGAAGCAATCAGCCCCAGCATTTT. It yields the protein CASSLYAGGSNQPQHF.